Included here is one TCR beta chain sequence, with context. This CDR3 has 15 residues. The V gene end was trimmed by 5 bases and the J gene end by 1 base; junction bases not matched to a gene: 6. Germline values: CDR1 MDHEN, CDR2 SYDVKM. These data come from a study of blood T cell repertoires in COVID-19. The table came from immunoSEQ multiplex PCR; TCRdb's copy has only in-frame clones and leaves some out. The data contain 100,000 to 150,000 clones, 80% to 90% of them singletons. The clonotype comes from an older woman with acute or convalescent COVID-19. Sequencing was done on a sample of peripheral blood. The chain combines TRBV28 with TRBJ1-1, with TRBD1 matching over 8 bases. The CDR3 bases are TGTGCCAGCAGTCCGCAGGGGGCCGCGAACACTGAAGCTTTCTTT. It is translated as CASSPQGAANTEAFF.